This TCR beta chain was sequenced in a study of blood T cell repertoires in COVID-19. Whole-study context: Acute and convalescent COVID-19 specimens originated in the United States, Italy and Spain. Sources were T cells, B-cell-depleted T cells, or PBMCs; the material itself was cDNA or gDNA.

Original processing notes: Estimated nucleated cell counts came from reference gene primer amplification. Produced via immunoSEQ multiplex PCR; TCRdb's table is partial and in-frame only. Clone size and V and J calls were adopted from that table, with D and trimming inferred from the DNA. Seen here are about 250,000 clones, just over 85% observed once, and the top ten hold 1.3% to 1.5%. V lost 2 bases and J lost 0, with 11 bases in between. This CDR3 spans 15 amino acids. The germline gives CDR1 SGHVS, CDR2 FQNEAQ. The chain is built from TRBV7-8 and TRBJ2-7, with a weak D call TRBD2 (6 bases). Sequencing was done on a sample of peripheral blood. This clonotype was sampled from a man older than 75 with acute or convalescent COVID-19. The DNA of the CDR3 is TGTGCCAGCAGCTTACTAGCGACAAGCTCCTACGAGCAGTACTTC. Amino acids: CASSLLATSSYEQYF.